The T cell receptor beta chain described here comes from a study of shared clonotypes between healthy human individuals. Findings of the study overall: Unshared clonotypes carried lower generation probabilities than those common to all four donors. Relative to memory subsets, naive subsets generally showed larger estimated richness.

This clone was seen a few times. Its antigen is not identified. This specimen includes other DNA sequences encoding the same CDR3. Assay used: immunoSEQ multiplex PCR; TCRdb lists only in-frame clones, some missing. This table holds about 2 million clones, less than 95% found once. Selected positively for CCR7 and CD45RO-negative, naive CD8 cells excluded terminally differentiated effector memory CD45RA+ cells. CDR1 SGDLS and CDR2 YYNGEE come from the germline V gene. Trimming cost V 0 bases and J 3 bases, with 6 bases left between them. This CDR3 has 13 amino acids. The rearrangement uses TRBV9 and TRBJ1-2; tentatively, D is TRBD1 (6 bases). Specimen: naive CD8+ T cells sorted from blood. This receptor was obtained from a man younger than 35 in good health. CDR3 DNA: TGTGCCAGCAGCGTAGGGACAGACTATGGCTACACCTTC. It specifies CASSVGTDYGYTF.